This TCR beta chain is drawn from a study of early T cells in non-severe SARS-CoV-2 infection. Turning to the study itself: Sequenced bulk RNA came from whole blood that was unsorted, and chains were unpaired.

This clonotype has a count of ten or more. Its antigen is not known. Each cDNA molecule carried a unique molecular identifier. MiXCR, applied by TCRdb to the 5' RACE reads, yields one record per CDR3 protein. The table has around 27,000 distinct CDR3 sequences, 6% to 7% seen once. Whole-study results and caveats: VDJdb matching skewed toward anti-spike CD8 responses, missing private and CD4 specificities.

Germline V lookup: CDR1 SEHNR, CDR2 FQNEAQ (reference sequence). V was cut by 5 bases and J by 3 bases, with 8 bases left in between. This CDR3 is 12 amino acids long. The chain employs TRBV7-9 and TRBJ2-7; D not resolved. The sequenced sample was whole blood. This sequence originates from an adult who was a healthcare worker with PCR-confirmed SARS-CoV-2 infection or an uninfected control (not recorded which). DNA for the CDR3: TGTGCCAGCAGCCGATACAGCTACGAGCAGTACTTC. Its translation is CASSRYSYEQYF.